What follows are 23 T cell receptor beta chains derived from one specimen sequenced in a study of vaccination and CD4 T cells after COVID-19. Cultured CD4+ T cell DNA underwent sequencing with the Oncomine TCR Beta short-read assay. TCRdb analysed the PCR reads with MiXCR anew, one entry per CDR3 protein. The data hold roughly 20,000 distinct CDR3 sequences, with around half observed a single time. Their target antigens are unknown. Indicated treatment: roughly 11-day PBMC culture with coronavirus spike peptide pools or control peptides (ViraFEST assay). Source: CD4+ T cells from blood, cultured in vitro, taken before SARS-CoV-2 vaccination. The receptors were gathered from a human donor who had recovered from COVID-19.

The chain couples TRBV20-1 to TRBJ1-6, with a possible D match to TRBD1 (6 bases). V shed 1 base and J shed 10 bases, with 17 bases lying between them. There are 15 residues in the CDR3. The V gene's germline CDR1 is DFQATT and CDR2 SNEGSKA (reference sequence). The CDR3 DNA reads TGCAGTGCTAGAGTACCTAGGACGGGACAATCACCCCTCCACTTT. This encodes CSARVPRTGQSPLHF.

The V call is TRBV4-3, the J call TRBJ2-7, with a weak D call TRBD2 (5 bases). There are 14 residues in the CDR3. Germline V gives CDR1 LGHNA, CDR2 YSLEER. V was pared by 0 bases and J by 1 base, with 7 bases between. The CDR3 spells CASSQDTRSYEQYF. The CDR3 DNA is TGCGCCAGCAGCCAAGATACTAGGTCCTACGAGCAGTACTTC.

This clonotype has a handful of counts. The chain recombines TRBV20-1 with TRBJ2-1; a possible D gene is TRBD1 (5 bases). This CDR3 has 14 residues. The V end lost 6 bases, the J end lost 3 bases, and 15 bases lay between the germline ends. The germline V gene has CDR1 DFQATT and CDR2 SNEGSKA (reference sequence). The CDR3 sequence is CSAPSGQFYNEQFF. DNA for the CDR3: TGCAGTGCCCCGTCCGGACAATTCTACAATGAGCAGTTCTTC.

The CDR3 sequence: CASRHPPHVLTF. As DNA, the CDR3 is TGTGCCAGCAGACACCCCCCCCACGTCCTGACTTTC. The rearrangement joins TRBV11-2 to TRBJ2-6; D not certain. The V end was cut by 6 bases, the J end by 11 bases, with 11 bases between. This CDR3 contains 12 residues. CDR1 and CDR2 from the germline V gene are SGHAT and FQNNGV.

This clonotype occurred a few times. J is TRBJ1-1 and V is TRBV20-1; weak D call: TRBD1 (5 bases). Germline V gives CDR1 DFQATT, CDR2 SNEGSKA (reference sequence). The CDR3 contains 14 residues. V was trimmed by 3 bases and J by 6 bases, leaving 17 bases between them. CDR3 DNA sequence: TGCAGTGCTAGTGCTGGGGGGTTCGTCCCTGAAGCTTTCTTT. Translation: CSASAGGFVPEAFF.

Here the CDR3 reads CATSRNAASGTSVYEQYF. CDR3 DNA: TGTGCCACCAGCAGAAATGCAGCCTCCGGGACTAGCGTCTACGAGCAGTACTTC. The V gene is TRBV15, the J gene TRBJ2-7; 10 nucleotides line up with TRBD2. The CDR3 contains 18 residues. The V gene end was trimmed by 2 bases and the J gene end by 3 bases; junction bases not matched to a gene: 13. Germline V gene sequence: CDR1 LNHNV, CDR2 YYDKDF (reference sequence). Using reference TRBV15 and TRBJ2-7 for the parts outside the CDR3, the full variable domain is DAMVIQNPRYQVTQFGKPVTLSCSQTLNHNVMYWYQQKSSQAPKLLFHYYDKDFNNEADTPDNFQSRRPNTSFCFLDIRSPGLGDTAMYLCATSRNAASGTSVYEQYFGPGTRLTVT.

By proportion, this clonotype is medium-sized (0.01 to 0.1%). The genes are TRBV15 and TRBJ2-2, with TRBD2 identical over 7 bases. V lost 2 bases, J lost 3 bases, and 9 bases stayed unmatched. Per the germline V gene, CDR1 is LNHNV and CDR2 is YYDKDF (reference sequence). The CDR3 consists of 17 residues. The CDR3 coding sequence is TGTGCCACCAGCAGACCCCTCTGGCTAGCGGACACCGGGGAGCTGTTTTTT. As protein: CATSRPLWLADTGELFF.

This clonotype has more than one count but fewer than ten. The CDR3 loop is CSARGGSGSSYEQYF. CDR3 DNA: TGCAGTGCTAGAGGGGGTAGCGGGAGCTCCTACGAGCAGTACTTC. This sequence joins TRBV20-1 and TRBJ2-7, with TRBD2 matching over 9 bases. The CDR3 totals 15 residues. With V trimmed by 1 base and J by 0 bases, 4 bases remained unmatched. Germline V lookup: CDR1 DFQATT, CDR2 SNEGSKA (reference sequence).

This clonotype appeared a few times. The chain carries TRBV7-6 and TRBJ1-1, with D unresolved. Germline CDR1 SGHVS, CDR2 FNYEAQ. There are 12 residues in the CDR3. V was cut by 5 bases and J by 7 bases, with 11 bases left in between. The chain's CDR3 is CASSTWRGEAFF. The CDR3 bases are TGTGCCAGCAGCACGTGGCGGGGTGAAGCTTTCTTT.

The chain is built from TRBV7-9 and TRBJ1-3; TRBD1 might be the D (5 bases). Germline V gives CDR1 SEHNR, CDR2 FQNEAQ (reference sequence). The V end was cut by 5 bases, the J end by 15 bases, with 14 bases between. The CDR3 spans 11 residues. In nucleotides, the CDR3 is TGTGCCAGCAGCATGGGGCCCCGGGGATATTTT. This codes for CASSMGPRGYF.

V and J are TRBV2 and TRBJ1-2; possible D gene TRBD1, 6 bases. The germline V and J ends were trimmed by 1 base and 8 bases, with 11 bases remaining between them. The CDR3 sequence is 13 residues long. Germline V gene data show CDR1 as SNHLY and CDR2 as FYNNEI. The CDR3 here is CASSEDAGAGYTF. In DNA, the CDR3 is TGTGCCAGCAGTGAAGATGCAGGGGCCGGCTACACCTTC.

This clonotype is large. The chain couples TRBV7-2 to TRBJ1-1; the D is unclear. There are 13 residues in the CDR3. Between the trimmed V and J ends, which lost 3 bases and 1 base, there was a span of 6 bases. Germline V CDR1 and CDR2: SGHTA, FQGNSA. CDR3 coding DNA: TGTGCCAGCAGCTTGTCAGGGAACACTGAAGCTTTCTTT. Protein product: CASSLSGNTEAFF.

This clonotype came up once. The CDR3: CASSLLILAGELFF. The CDR3 coding sequence is TGTGCCAGCAGCTTGCTAATTCTAGCCGGGGAGCTGTTTTTT. This rearrangement joins TRBV5-6 to TRBJ2-2; D is unclear. V was clipped by 1 base and J by 6 bases, with 10 bases between them. Per the germline V gene, CDR1 is SGHDT and CDR2 is YYEEEE. CDR3 length: 14 amino acids.

This clonotype was found once. The chain is built from TRBV12-3 or TRBV12-4 and TRBJ2-3, with TRBD2 matching over 13 bases. The CDR3 length is 15 residues. The J segment lost 5 bases and the V segment lost 7 bases, leaving 6 bases of the junction unmatched. The CDR3 DNA follows: TGTGCCAGCAAAGGACTAGCGGGAGATGTAGATACGCAGTATTTT. Translating it yields CASKGLAGDVDTQYF.

The V call is TRBV5-4, the J call TRBJ2-7; TRBD1 matches at 10 bases. CDR1 and CDR2 from the germline V gene are SGHNT and YYREEE (reference sequence). Trimming at V came to 4 bases and at J to 4 bases, leaving 11 bases not matched to a gene. The CDR3 contains 16 residues. The CDR3 sequence: CASSPTPGQGKYEQYF. The CDR3 DNA follows: TGTGCCAGCAGCCCAACACCGGGACAGGGGAAATACGAGCAGTACTTC.

A remark on this clonotype: The junction does not match germline at one end; this may be a read error. The chain employs TRBV6-5 and TRBJ2-7; D might be TRBD1 (5 bases). This CDR3 is built from 12 residues. Germline V gene data show CDR1 as MNHEY and CDR2 as SVGAGI. The CDR3 nucleotides are TGTGCCAGCAGTTCAGGGTCCTTCGAGCAGTACTTC. It encodes CASSSGSFEQYF.

This clonotype appeared once. The CDR3 is CASRRTSGRNEQFF. The CDR3 DNA follows: TGTGCCAGCAGGAGGACTAGCGGGAGGAACGAGCAGTTCTTC. The rearrangement joins TRBV2 to TRBJ2-1; 14 bases fit TRBD2. Germline trimming cut 6 bases from V and 10 bases from J; bases unmatched to any gene: 5. The CDR3 runs 14 residues. Germline V CDR1 and CDR2: SNHLY, FYNNEI. The full variable domain, completed using reference TRBV2 and TRBJ2-1, is EPEVTQTPSHQVTQMGQEVILRCVPISNHLYFYWYRQILGQKVEFLVSFYNNEISEKSEIFDDQFSVERPDGSNFTLKIRSTKLEDSAMYFCASRRTSGRNEQFFGPGTRLTVL.

The chain employs TRBV20-1 and TRBJ1-5; 8 bases line up with TRBD1. This CDR3 has 16 residues. CDR1 is DFQATT, CDR2 SNEGSKA, per germline (reference sequence). V was clipped by 3 bases and J by 4 bases; unmatched bases: 11. CDR3 nucleotides: TGCAGTGCTAGGCGGCAGGGGGCATTACGGAATCAGCCCCAGCATTTT. Translated, it gives CSARRQGALRNQPQHF.

This clonotype appeared a few times. The chain joins TRBV7-2 to TRBJ1-3; D is unresolved. The CDR3 sequence is 16 residues long. V lost 1 base to trimming and J lost 0 bases, with 10 bases between them. Germline assignment: CDR1 SGHTA and CDR2 FQGNSA. CDR3 nucleotides: TGTGCCAGCAGCTTAGACCCAACCGCCTCTGGAAACACCATATATTTT. Translated, it gives CASSLDPTASGNTIYF.

This clonotype was seen only once. The V gene is TRBV7-6, the J gene TRBJ2-7; D is perhaps TRBD2 (5 bases). CDR3 length: 15 residues. From germline, CDR1 is SGHVS and CDR2 FNYEAQ. Trimming shortened V by 4 bases and J by 4 bases, and 17 bases separated the two germline ends. The CDR3 spells CASSSGPGMLYEQYF. CDR3 DNA: TGTGCCAGCAGCTCCGGTCCGGGAATGCTATACGAGCAGTACTTC.

The V call is TRBV6-1, the J call TRBJ2-1; no firm D call. The CDR3 runs 14 residues. Per germline, CDR1 MNHNS and CDR2 SASEGT. Trimming took 7 bases from V and 6 from J, leaving 16 bases between them. This CDR3 is CASTQRTRRNEQFF. The CDR3 nucleotides read TGTGCCAGCACCCAGAGGACCCGTCGCAATGAGCAGTTCTTC.

The chain carries TRBV6-2 or TRBV6-3 and TRBJ2-7; unclear D gene. V dropped 2 bases and J dropped 3 bases, with 20 bases sitting between them. The CDR3 sequence is 17 residues long. From germline, CDR1 is MNHEY and CDR2 SVGEGT. CDR3 DNA: TGTGCCAGCAGTTACCGCCGGATTAGTCCCATGGACTACGAGCAGTACTTC. As protein: CASSYRRISPMDYEQYF.

This clonotype has more than one count but fewer than ten. The rearrangement links TRBV20-1 to TRBJ1-1; TRBD1 aligns across 7 bases. Germline values: CDR1 DFQATT, CDR2 SNEGSKA (reference sequence). The CDR3 length is 14 residues. Trimming cost V 5 bases and J 1 base; bases outside gene matches: 7. The CDR3, as DNA: TGCAGTGCTCCTCAGACAGGGAAGAACACTGAAGCTTTCTTT. This translates into CSAPQTGKNTEAFF.